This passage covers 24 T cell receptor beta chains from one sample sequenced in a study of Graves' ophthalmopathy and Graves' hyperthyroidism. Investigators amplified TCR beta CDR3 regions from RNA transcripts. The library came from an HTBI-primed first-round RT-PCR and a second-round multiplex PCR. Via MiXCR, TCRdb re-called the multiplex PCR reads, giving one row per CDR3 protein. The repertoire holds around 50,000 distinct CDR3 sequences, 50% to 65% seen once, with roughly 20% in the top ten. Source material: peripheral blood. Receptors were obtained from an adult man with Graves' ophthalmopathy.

CDR3 sequence reads: CARSLGQTAVETPLHF. CDR3 bases: TGTGCCAGATCACTCGGACAGACAGCGGTGGAAACACCCCTCCACTTT. The V call is TRBV19, the J call TRBJ1-6; tentative D call: TRBD1 (6 bases). The CDR3 is 16 residues long. Germline V CDR1 and CDR2: LNHDA, SQIVND (reference sequence). V was cut by 9 bases and J by 11 bases, with 26 bases left in between.

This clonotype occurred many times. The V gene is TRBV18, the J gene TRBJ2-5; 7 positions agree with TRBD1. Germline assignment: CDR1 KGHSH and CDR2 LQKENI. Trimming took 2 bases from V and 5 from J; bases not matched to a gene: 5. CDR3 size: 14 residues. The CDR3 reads CASSPGQVVETQYF. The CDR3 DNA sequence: TGTGCCAGCTCACCAGGACAGGTAGTGGAGACCCAGTACTTC.

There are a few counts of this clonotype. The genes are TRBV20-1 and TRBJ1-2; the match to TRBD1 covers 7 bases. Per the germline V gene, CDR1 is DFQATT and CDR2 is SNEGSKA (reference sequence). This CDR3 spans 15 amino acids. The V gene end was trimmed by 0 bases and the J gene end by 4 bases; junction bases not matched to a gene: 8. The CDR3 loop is CSARERTGGAYGYTF. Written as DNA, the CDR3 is TGCAGTGCTAGAGAGAGGACAGGTGGGGCCTATGGCTACACCTTC.

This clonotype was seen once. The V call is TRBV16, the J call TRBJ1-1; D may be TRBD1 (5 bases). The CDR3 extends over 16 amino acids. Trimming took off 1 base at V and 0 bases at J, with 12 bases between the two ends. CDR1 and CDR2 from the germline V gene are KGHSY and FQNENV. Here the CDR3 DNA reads TGTGCCAGCAGCCAATTGGGGGGGGTCATGAACACTGAAGCTTTCTTT. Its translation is CASSQLGGVMNTEAFF.

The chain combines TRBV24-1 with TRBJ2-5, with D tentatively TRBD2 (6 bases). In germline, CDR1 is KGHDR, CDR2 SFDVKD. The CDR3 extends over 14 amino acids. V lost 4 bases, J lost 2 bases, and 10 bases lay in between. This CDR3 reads CATSDSGTQETQYF. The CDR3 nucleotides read TGTGCCACCAGTGACTCAGGGACTCAAGAGACCCAGTACTTC.

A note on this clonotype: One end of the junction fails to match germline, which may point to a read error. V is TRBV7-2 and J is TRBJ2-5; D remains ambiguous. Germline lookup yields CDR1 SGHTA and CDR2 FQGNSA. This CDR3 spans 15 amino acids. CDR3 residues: CASSLRLLPAETQHF. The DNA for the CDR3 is TGTGCCAGCAGCTTACGCCTCCTTCCGGCGGAGACCCAGCACTTC.

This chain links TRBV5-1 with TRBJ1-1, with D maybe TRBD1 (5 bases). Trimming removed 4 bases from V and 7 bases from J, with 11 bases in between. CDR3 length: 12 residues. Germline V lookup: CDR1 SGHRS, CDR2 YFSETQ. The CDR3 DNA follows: TGCGCCAGCAGCCCCGGGACGTGTGAAGCTTTCTTT. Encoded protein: CASSPGTCEAFF. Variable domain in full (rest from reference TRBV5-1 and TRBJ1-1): KAGVTQTPRYLIKTRGQQVTLSCSPISGHRSVSWYQQTPGQGLQFLFEYFSETQRNKGNFPGRFSGRQFSNSRSEMNVSTLELGDSALYLCASSPGTCEAFFGQGTRLTVV.

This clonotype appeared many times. CDR3 protein: CASSPNFGGAGNEQFF. Here the CDR3 DNA reads TGTGCCAGCAGCCCTAATTTTGGGGGGGCTGGCAATGAGCAGTTCTTC. The chain uses TRBV6-2 or TRBV6-3 and TRBJ2-1; possible D gene TRBD2, 7 bases. The CDR3 consists of 16 residues. The V gene's germline CDR1 is MNHEY and CDR2 SVGEGT. The V end was cut by 6 bases, the J end by 6 bases, with 21 bases between.

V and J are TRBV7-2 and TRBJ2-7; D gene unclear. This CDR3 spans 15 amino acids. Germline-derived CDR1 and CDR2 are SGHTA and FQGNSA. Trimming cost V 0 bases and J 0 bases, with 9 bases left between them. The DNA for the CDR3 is TGTGCCAGCAGCTTAGCGGGAACCAGCTCCTACGAGCAGTACTTC. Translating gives CASSLAGTSSYEQYF.

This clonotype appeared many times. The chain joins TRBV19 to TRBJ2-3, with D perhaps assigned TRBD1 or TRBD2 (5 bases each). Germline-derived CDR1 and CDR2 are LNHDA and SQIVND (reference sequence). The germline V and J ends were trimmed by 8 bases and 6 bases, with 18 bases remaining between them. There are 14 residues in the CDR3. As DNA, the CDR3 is TGTGCCAGTCAGCCGGGACCCGCATCGGATACGCAGTATTTT. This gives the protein CASQPGPASDTQYF. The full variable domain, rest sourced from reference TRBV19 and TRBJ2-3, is DGGITQSPKYLFRKEGQNVTLSCEQNLNHDAMYWYRQDPGQGLRLIYYSQIVNDFQKGDIAEGYSVSREKKESFPLTVTSAQKNPTAFYLCASQPGPASDTQYFGPGTRLTVL.

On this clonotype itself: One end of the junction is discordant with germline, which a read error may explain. The CDR3 DNA reads TGTGCCGGTAGAAGGGGACAGTGGGAGACTGAAGCTCTCTTT. It translates to CAGRRGQWETEALF. The V call is TRBV19, the J call TRBJ1-1; 7 bases align to TRBD1. The CDR3 has 14 residues. The V gene's germline CDR1 is LNHDA and CDR2 SQIVND (reference sequence).

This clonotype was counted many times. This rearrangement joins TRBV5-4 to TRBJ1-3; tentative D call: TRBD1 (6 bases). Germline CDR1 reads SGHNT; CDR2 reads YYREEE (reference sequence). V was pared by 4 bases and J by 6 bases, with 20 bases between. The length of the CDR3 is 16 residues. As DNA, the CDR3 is TGTGCCAGCAGCCCAAGGGGGGGCAGGGGTGAAAACACCATATATTTT. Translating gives CASSPRGGRGENTIYF.

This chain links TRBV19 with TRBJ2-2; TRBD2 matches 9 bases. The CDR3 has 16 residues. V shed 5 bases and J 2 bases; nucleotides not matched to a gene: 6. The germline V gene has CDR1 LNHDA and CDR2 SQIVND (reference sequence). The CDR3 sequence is CASSPRTSANTGELFF. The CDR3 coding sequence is TGTGCCAGTAGTCCTCGGACTAGCGCCAACACCGGGGAGCTGTTTTTT.

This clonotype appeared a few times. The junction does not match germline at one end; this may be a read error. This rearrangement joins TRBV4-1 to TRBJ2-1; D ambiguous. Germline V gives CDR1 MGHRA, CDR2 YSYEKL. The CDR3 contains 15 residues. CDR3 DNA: TGCGCCAGCGGCCAAGAGAGAACGCCAAACAATGAGCAGTTCTTC. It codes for CASGQERTPNNEQFF.

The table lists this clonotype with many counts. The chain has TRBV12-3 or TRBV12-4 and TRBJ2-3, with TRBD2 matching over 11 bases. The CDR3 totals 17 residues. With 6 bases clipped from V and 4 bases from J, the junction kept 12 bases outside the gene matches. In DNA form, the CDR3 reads TGTGCCAGCAGCCTAGCGGGGGGACCCTCGAGAGCAGATACGCAGTATTTT. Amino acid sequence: CASSLAGGPSRADTQYF.

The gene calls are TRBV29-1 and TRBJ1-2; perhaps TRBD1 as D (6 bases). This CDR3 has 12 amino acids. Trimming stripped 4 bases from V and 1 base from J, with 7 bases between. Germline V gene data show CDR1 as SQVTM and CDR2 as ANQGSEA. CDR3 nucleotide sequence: TGCAGCGTTGCACAGGGTAACTATGGCTACACCTTC. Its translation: CSVAQGNYGYTF. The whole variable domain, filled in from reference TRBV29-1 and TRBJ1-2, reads SAVISQKPSRDICQRGTSLTIQCQVDSQVTMMFWYRQQPGQSLTLIATANQGSEATYESGFVIDKFPISRPNLTFSTLTVSNMSPEDSSIYLCSVAQGNYGYTFGSGTRLTVV.

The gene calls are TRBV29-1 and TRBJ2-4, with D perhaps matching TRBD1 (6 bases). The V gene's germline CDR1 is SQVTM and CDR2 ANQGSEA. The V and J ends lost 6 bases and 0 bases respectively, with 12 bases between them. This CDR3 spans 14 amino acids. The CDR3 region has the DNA TGCAGCGTCTCAGGGGATCGAGCCAAAAACATTCAGTACTTC. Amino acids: CSVSGDRAKNIQYF.

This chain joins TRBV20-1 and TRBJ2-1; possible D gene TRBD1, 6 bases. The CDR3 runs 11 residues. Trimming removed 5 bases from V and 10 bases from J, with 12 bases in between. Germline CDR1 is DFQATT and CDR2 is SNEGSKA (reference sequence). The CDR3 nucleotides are TGCAGTGCTCCAGGTGACAGGGAGCAGTTCTTC. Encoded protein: CSAPGDREQFF.

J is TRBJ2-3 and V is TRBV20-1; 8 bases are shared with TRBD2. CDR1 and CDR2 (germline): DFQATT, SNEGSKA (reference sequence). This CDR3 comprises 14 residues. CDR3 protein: CDAGRGGSTDTQYF. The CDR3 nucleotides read TGCGATGCTGGCCGGGGGGGATCTACAGATACGCAGTATTTT.

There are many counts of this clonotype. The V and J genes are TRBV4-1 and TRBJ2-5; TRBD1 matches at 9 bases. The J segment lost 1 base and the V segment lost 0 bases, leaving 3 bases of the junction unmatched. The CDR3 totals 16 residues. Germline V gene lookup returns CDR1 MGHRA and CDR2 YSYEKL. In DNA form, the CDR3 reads TGCGCCAGCAGCCAAGAGGGACAGGGAAGCCAAGAGACCCAGTACTTC. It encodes CASSQEGQGSQETQYF.

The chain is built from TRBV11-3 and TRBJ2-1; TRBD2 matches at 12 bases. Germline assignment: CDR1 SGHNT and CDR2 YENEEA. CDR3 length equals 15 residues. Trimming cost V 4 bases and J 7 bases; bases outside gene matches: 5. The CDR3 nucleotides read TGTGCCAGCAGCTCTTCTAGCGGGAGGGGAAATGAGCAGTTCTTC. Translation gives CASSSSSGRGNEQFF.

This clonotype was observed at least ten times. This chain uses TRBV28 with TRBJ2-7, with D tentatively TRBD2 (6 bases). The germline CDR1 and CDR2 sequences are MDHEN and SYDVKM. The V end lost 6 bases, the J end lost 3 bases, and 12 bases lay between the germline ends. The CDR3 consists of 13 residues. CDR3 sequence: CASRGLGGYEQYF. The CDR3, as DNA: TGTGCCAGCAGGGGCCTCGGGGGCTACGAGCAGTACTTC.

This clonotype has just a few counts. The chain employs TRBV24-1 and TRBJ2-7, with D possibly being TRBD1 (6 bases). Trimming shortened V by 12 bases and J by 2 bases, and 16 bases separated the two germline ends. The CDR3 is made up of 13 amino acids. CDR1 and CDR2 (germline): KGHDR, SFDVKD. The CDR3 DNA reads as TGTGCCTCGAAAAAGGACAGCCCCTACGAGCAGTACTTC. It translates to CASKKDSPYEQYF.

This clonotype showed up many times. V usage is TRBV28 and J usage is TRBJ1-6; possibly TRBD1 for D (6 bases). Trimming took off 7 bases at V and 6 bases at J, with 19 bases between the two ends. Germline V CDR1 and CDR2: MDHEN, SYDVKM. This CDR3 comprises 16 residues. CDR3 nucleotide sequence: TGTGCCAGCATCACCCCCTCGACAGGATCTAATTCACCCCTCCACTTT. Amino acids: CASITPSTGSNSPLHF.